Each of the 32 T cell receptor beta chains below was sequenced from the same sample in a study of T cells after yellow fever vaccination. TCRdb recomputed calls from the 5' RACE reads with MiXCR, one row per CDR3 protein. The table includes about 260,000 distinct CDR3 sequences, 3.6% detected once. Sequences were derived from PBMCs, sampled 15 days after the yellow fever booster vaccination. All receptors derive from a man aged 18 to 35 who received the YFV17D yellow fever vaccine.

The table lists this clonotype with many counts. The chain is built from TRBV4-1 and TRBJ1-3; 8 bases line up with TRBD1. CDR3 length: 14 amino acids. V gave up 1 base and J gave up 8 bases; unmatched junction bases: 4. Looked up from germline, CDR1 is MGHRA and CDR2 is YSYEKL. DNA for the CDR3: TGCGCCAGCAGCCAAGGGACAGGGCGGGACACCATATATTTT. This translates into CASSQGTGRDTIYF.

This clonotype showed up many times. This rearrangement joins TRBV7-9 to TRBJ1-6; no clear D gene. Germline V lookup: CDR1 SEHNR, CDR2 FQNEAQ (reference sequence). The V end was cut by 8 bases, the J end by 3 bases, with 11 bases between. CDR3 size: 14 residues. CDR3 sequence (DNA): TGTGCCAGCGGCGGGCTATTCTATAATTCACCCCTCCACTTT. Translating gives CASGGLFYNSPLHF.

There are many counts of this clonotype. The chain recombines TRBV7-3 with TRBJ2-1; D could derive from TRBD1 or TRBD2 (6 bases each). This CDR3 is 16 amino acids long. V lost 5 bases, J lost 4 bases, and 18 bases lay in between. Germline-derived CDR1 and CDR2 are SGHTA and FQGTGA. DNA of the CDR3: TGTGCCAGCAGCCTCAATAGGGGGGTTACTTACAATGAGCAGTTCTTC. It specifies CASSLNRGVTYNEQFF.

This clonotype was found many times. The V call is TRBV7-2, the J call TRBJ2-3; D unresolved. The CDR3 contains 14 residues. Trimming pared 2 bases from V and 2 bases from J, leaving 8 bases between. Per the germline V gene, CDR1 is SGHTA and CDR2 is FQGNSA. This CDR3 reads CASSLWAATDTQYF. CDR3 DNA: TGTGCCAGCAGCTTATGGGCCGCCACAGATACGCAGTATTTT. The complete variable domain, with remaining parts taken from reference TRBV7-2 and TRBJ2-3, reads GAGVSQSPSNKVTEKGKDVELRCDPISGHTALYWYRQSLGQGLEFLIYFQGNSAPDKSGLPSDRFSAERTGGSVSTLTIQRTQQEDSAVYLCASSLWAATDTQYFGPGTRLTVL.

This clonotype was detected ten times or more. The chain carries TRBV7-2 and TRBJ2-5, with TRBD1 matching 11 bases. Germline V gives CDR1 SGHTA, CDR2 FQGNSA. Trimming cost V 5 bases and J 4 bases; bases outside gene matches: 12. The CDR3 length is 17 residues. CDR3 in amino acids: CASSPRTGGMNGETQYF. As DNA, the CDR3 is TGTGCCAGCAGCCCGCGGACAGGGGGCATGAATGGAGAGACCCAGTACTTC.

The sample holds many counts of this clonotype. This chain uses TRBV7-2 with TRBJ2-4, with TRBD2 identical over 9 bases. CDR3 length: 17 residues. The junction had 10 bases not matched to a gene; V was cut back by 4 bases and J by 3 bases. From germline, CDR1 is SGHTA and CDR2 FQGNSA. CDR3 nucleotides: TGTGCCAGCAGCTCCCCGCGGGGGGGGGGATTCAAAAACATTCAGTACTTC. Translated: CASSSPRGGGFKNIQYF.

Many counts were recorded for this clonotype. The chain is built from TRBV15 and TRBJ2-7, with 8 bases matching TRBD2. Losses at the gene ends were 0 bases for V and 5 bases for J; bases not matched to a gene: 12. Germline loops: CDR1 LNHNV, CDR2 YYDKDF (reference sequence). CDR3 length: 17 residues. CDR3 amino acids: CATSRDPHPGRGNEQYF. The CDR3, as DNA: TGTGCCACCAGCAGAGATCCCCACCCCGGGAGGGGAAACGAGCAGTACTTC.

This clonotype was counted many times. The V call is TRBV7-2, the J call TRBJ1-1, with D unclear. CDR1 SGHTA and CDR2 FQGNSA come from the germline V gene. Trimming took off 2 bases at V and 0 bases at J, with 7 bases between the two ends. This CDR3 contains 14 residues. The CDR3 DNA follows: TGTGCCAGCAGCTTAATAGCTGTGAACACTGAAGCTTTCTTT. This codes for CASSLIAVNTEAFF. The whole variable domain, filled in from reference TRBV7-2 and TRBJ1-1, reads GAGVSQSPSNKVTEKGKDVELRCDPISGHTALYWYRQSLGQGLEFLIYFQGNSAPDKSGLPSDRFSAERTGGSVSTLTIQRTQQEDSAVYLCASSLIAVNTEAFFGQGTRLTVV.

This clonotype was recorded many times. The CDR3 is CSVADEQFF. For the CDR3, the DNA is TGCAGCGTTGCCGATGAGCAGTTCTTC. V usage is TRBV29-1 and J usage is TRBJ2-1; D is undetermined. V shed 4 bases and J shed 8 bases, with 3 bases lying between them. Germline V gene sequence: CDR1 SQVTM, CDR2 ANQGSEA. The CDR3 is 9 amino acids.

The sample holds many counts of this clonotype. The chain joins TRBV12-3 or TRBV12-4 to TRBJ1-1, with TRBD1 as a possible D gene (6 bases). The CDR3 totals 14 residues. V was clipped by 3 bases and J by 5 bases, with 13 bases between them. For the CDR3, the DNA is TGTGCCAGCAGTTTGGGTGGGGGCGAGACTGAAGCTTTCTTT. This encodes CASSLGGGETEAFF.

This clonotype was counted ten times or more. V and J are TRBV7-9 and TRBJ2-7; TRBD2 might be the D (5 bases). CDR1 SEHNR and CDR2 FQNEAQ come from the germline V gene (reference sequence). The CDR3 loop spans 15 amino acids. The germline V and J ends were trimmed by 5 bases and 2 bases, with 16 bases remaining between them. The CDR3 DNA follows: TGTGCCAGCAGCGGAAGGACGGGGAATGCCTACGAGCAGTACTTC. Translation gives CASSGRTGNAYEQYF.

This clonotype was counted at least ten times. The V gene is TRBV15, the J gene TRBJ2-1; TRBD1 agrees at 7 bases. Germline CDR1 and CDR2: LNHNV and YYDKDF (reference sequence). CDR3 size: 13 residues. The V gene end was trimmed by 7 bases and the J gene end by 7 bases; junction bases not matched to a gene: 7. CDR3 residues: CATKSTGSNEQFF. CDR3 nucleotides: TGTGCCACCAAATCGACAGGGTCGAATGAGCAGTTCTTC.

This clonotype was found many times. The V and J genes are TRBV5-1 and TRBJ1-4, with D possibly TRBD1 on 5 matching bases. V gave up 5 bases and J gave up 6 bases, with 14 bases separating them. The CDR3 is 14 residues long. Germline V lookup: CDR1 SGHRS, CDR2 YFSETQ. The CDR3 DNA sequence: TGCGCCAGCAGTATCCGGGACGCCGATGAAAAACTGTTTTTT. Translated: CASSIRDADEKLFF.

This clonotype showed up many times. This chain links TRBV10-3 with TRBJ1-5; D gene uncertain. This CDR3 is 13 amino acids long. V lost 2 bases and J 9 bases, leaving 11 bases between the germline ends. From germline, CDR1 is ENHRY and CDR2 SYGVKD. CDR3 nucleotides: TGTGCCATCAGTGAGGGACCCGAGGGGCCCCAGCATTTT. This gives the protein CAISEGPEGPQHF.

This clonotype showed up many times. The chain recombines TRBV20-1 with TRBJ1-1; 8 nucleotides align to TRBD1. The V gene end was trimmed by 0 bases and the J gene end by 6 bases; junction bases not matched to a gene: 6. In germline, CDR1 is DFQATT, CDR2 SNEGSKA (reference sequence). This CDR3 has 14 residues. The chain's CDR3 is CSARERGTGAEAFF. The CDR3 region has the DNA TGCAGTGCTAGAGAAAGGGGGACAGGAGCTGAAGCTTTCTTT.

With regard to this clonotype: A read error may be the cause here, since a much bigger clone is one base away. This chain uses TRBV5-1 with TRBJ1-3; D gene uncertain. The germline gives CDR1 SGHRS, CDR2 YFSETQ. The CDR3 spans 15 residues. The CDR3 is CASRGEPGSGNTLYF. Here the CDR3 DNA reads TGCGCCAGCAGGGGAGAACCCGGCTCTGGAAACACCTTATATTTT. The entire variable domain, with the rest obtained from reference TRBV5-1 and TRBJ1-3, is as follows: KAGVTQTPRYLIKTRGQQVTLSCSPISGHRSVSWYQQTPGQGLQFLFEYFSETQRNKGNFPGRFSGRQFSNSRSEMNVSTLELGDSALYLCASRGEPGSGNTLYFGEGSWLTVV.

Ten or more counts support this clonotype. The rearrangement uses TRBV5-4 and TRBJ1-2, with TRBD1 identical over 8 bases. Germline-derived CDR1 and CDR2 are SGHNT and YYREEE (reference sequence). This CDR3 contains 14 residues. The J segment lost 4 bases and the V segment lost 0 bases, leaving 2 bases of the junction unmatched. The CDR3 DNA sequence: TGTGCCAGCAGCTTGGGACAGGGGAGCTATGGCTACACCTTC. Its protein product is CASSLGQGSYGYTF.

The sample holds many counts of this clonotype. The genes are TRBV5-1 and TRBJ2-3, with 7 bases matching TRBD2. V was clipped by 4 bases and J by 2 bases; unmatched bases: 10. The CDR3 has 16 residues. Germline V gene lookup returns CDR1 SGHRS and CDR2 YFSETQ. The DNA for the CDR3 is TGCGCCAGCAGCCGAGTTGGGGGGGGATACACAGATACGCAGTATTTT. Translated, it gives CASSRVGGGYTDTQYF.

This clonotype was seen at least ten times. The chain combines TRBV5-6 with TRBJ1-1; the match to TRBD1 covers 7 bases. The CDR3 has 14 residues. With 0 bases clipped from V and 5 bases from J, the junction kept 4 bases outside the gene matches. CDR1 SGHDT and CDR2 YYEEEE come from the germline V gene. In DNA, the CDR3 is TGTGCCAGCAGCTTGGACAGGGGAGTAACTGAAGCTTTCTTT. Its translation: CASSLDRGVTEAFF.

This clonotype was detected ten times or more. The chain employs TRBV4-2 and TRBJ1-6; weak D call: TRBD1 (6 bases). Trimming removed 4 bases at V and 0 bases at J, with 19 bases between. CDR3 length: 19 amino acids. Germline assignment: CDR1 LGHNA and CDR2 YNFKEQ. The CDR3 spells CASSPNSGTGSSYNSPLHF. The CDR3 DNA follows: TGTGCCAGCAGCCCTAATTCAGGAACAGGGAGCTCCTATAATTCACCCCTCCACTTT.

At least ten counts were recorded for this clonotype. The V and J genes are TRBV12-3 or TRBV12-4 and TRBJ2-1; D not resolved. This CDR3 has 13 amino acids. Trimming left V 3 bases short and J 10 bases short, with 13 bases between. The CDR3: CASSFPSQREQFF. In DNA form, the CDR3 reads TGTGCCAGCAGTTTTCCCTCCCAGAGGGAGCAGTTCTTC.

This clonotype was recorded at least ten times. The genes are TRBV5-1 and TRBJ2-3; D might be TRBD1 (6 bases). The CDR3 contains 16 residues. V lost 0 bases to trimming and J lost 6 bases, with 17 bases between them. CDR1 and CDR2 from the germline V gene are SGHRS and YFSETQ. In nucleotides, the CDR3 is TGCGCCAGCAGCTTGGCTCCTGGCAGGGGAACCGATACGCAGTATTTT. Encoded protein: CASSLAPGRGTDTQYF.

This clonotype has ten or more counts. This rearrangement joins TRBV6-6 to TRBJ1-2; D gene uncertain. Germline-derived CDR1 and CDR2 are MNHNY and SVGAGI (reference sequence). This CDR3 region has 16 residues. The V end lost 0 bases, the J end lost 6 bases, and 17 bases lay between the germline ends. The CDR3 DNA follows: TGTGCCAGCAGTTACTCGTTATCACCTTTTATGGATGGCTACACCTTC. It encodes CASSYSLSPFMDGYTF.

This clonotype was counted ten times or more. The chain is built from TRBV20-1 and TRBJ2-7; D could derive from TRBD1 or TRBD2 (5 bases each). The CDR3 extends over 12 amino acids. The germline V gene has CDR1 DFQATT and CDR2 SNEGSKA (reference sequence). Trimming stripped 6 bases from V and 6 bases from J, with 15 bases between. The DNA of the CDR3 is TGCAGTGCCCACATCATCGGGGCCGAGCAGTACTTC. This gives the protein CSAHIIGAEQYF.

The sample holds a few counts of this clonotype. The V gene is TRBV7-9, the J gene TRBJ1-1; D is perhaps TRBD1 (5 bases). V dropped 4 bases and J dropped 4 bases, with 16 bases sitting between them. The CDR3 is 15 residues long. Germline CDR1 SEHNR, CDR2 FQNEAQ (reference sequence). CDR3 nucleotide sequence: TGTGCCAGCAGCTCTATCTCGGGGGACGGCACTGAAGCTTTCTTT. Protein product: CASSSISGDGTEAFF.

This clonotype came up many times. This chain connects TRBV12-3 or TRBV12-4 to TRBJ1-6; D unresolved. The V and J ends lost 2 bases and 13 bases respectively, with 9 bases between them. This CDR3 spans 12 amino acids. Written as DNA, the CDR3 is TGTGCCAGCAGTTTAAGGTTTAGTCCCCTCCACTTT. This encodes CASSLRFSPLHF.

This clonotype was seen at least ten times. This chain connects TRBV12-5 to TRBJ2-5; 7 nucleotides line up with TRBD1. V was pared by 7 bases and J by 4 bases, with 6 bases of the junction left unmatched. Germline-derived CDR1 and CDR2 are LGHNT and FRNRAP. The CDR3 covers 13 residues. As DNA, the CDR3 is TGTGCTAGTGCCCTTGACAGGGCAGAGACCCAGTACTTC. It codes for CASALDRAETQYF.

In this sample, this clonotype turned up many times. The chain employs TRBV5-6 and TRBJ2-1; no reliable D call. This CDR3 comprises 12 residues. Germline CDR1 and CDR2: SGHDT and YYEEEE. Trimming cost V 4 bases and J 5 bases, with 7 bases left between them. CDR3 DNA sequence: TGTGCCAGCAGCGTGGACGACAATGAGCAGTTCTTC. This encodes CASSVDDNEQFF.

This clonotype was seen repeatedly, ten times or more. One end of the junction varies from germline; a read error may be responsible. This chain connects TRBV14 to TRBJ2-3; D tentatively fits TRBD1 or TRBD2 (5 bases each). The CDR3 is made up of 11 amino acids. Germline CDR1 reads SGHDN; CDR2 reads FVKESK. DNA for the CDR3: TGTGCCAGCAGCCAACACCGGGACCTGGATTTT. Amino acid sequence: CASSQHRDLDF.

This clonotype has ten or more counts. The J gene is TRBJ1-5, the V gene TRBV12-3 or TRBV12-4; unclear D gene. The germline V and J ends were trimmed by 5 bases and 1 base, with 12 bases remaining between them. CDR3 size: 15 residues. The CDR3 region has the DNA TGTGCCAGCAGTCCTCAAATGGGGAGCAATCAGCCCCAGCATTTT. Translation gives CASSPQMGSNQPQHF.

This clonotype was recorded many times. This rearrangement joins TRBV5-1 to TRBJ2-5; 7 positions match TRBD2. There are 15 residues in the CDR3. Looked up from germline, CDR1 is SGHRS and CDR2 is YFSETQ. The J segment lost 2 bases and the V segment lost 3 bases, leaving 7 bases of the junction unmatched. The CDR3 region is CASSWTRGVQETQYF. CDR3 coding DNA: TGCGCCAGCAGCTGGACACGGGGGGTACAAGAGACCCAGTACTTC.

At least ten counts were recorded for this clonotype. The chain's CDR3 is CAGLPGTDTQYF. The CDR3 DNA reads TGTGCCGGTCTTCCCGGCACAGATACGCAGTATTTT. The J gene is TRBJ2-3, the V gene TRBV9; D remains ambiguous. The CDR3 contains 12 residues. Trimming removed 10 bases at V and 1 base at J, with 10 bases between. The germline V gene encodes CDR1 SGDLS and CDR2 YYNGEE.